This T cell receptor beta chain was profiled in a study of regulatory T cells in long-lasting Graves disease. Notes on the study in general: Having few samples may have compromised the accuracy. Favoring TRBV28, TRBJ1-2 and TRBJ2-5 was a feature seen in persistent disease.

V was clipped by 0 bases and J by 8 bases, with 11 bases between them. CDR3 length: 13 residues. From germline, CDR1 is SGHRS and CDR2 YFSETQ. This clonotype was observed a handful of times. Its specificity is not known. Time point: newly diagnosed GD, antithyroid drugs for less than 3 months. The TCR library used RNA extracted from PBMCs. Clinicians diagnosed Graves' disease using American Thyroid Association guidelines. Through Arm-PCR of CDR3 regions and iRepertoire HTBI primers, TCR beta libraries were built. TCRdb re-derived calls from the multiplex PCR reads in MiXCR, one entry per CDR3 protein. This sample has 500,000 to 700,000 distinct CDR3 sequences, with approximately 15% found just once. The sample was also linked to a second study, of T cells in Graves' hyperthyroidism and ophthalmopathy. Per that study: Uncontrolled infection, other autoimmune disease, pregnancy or lactation excluded patients.

Sequencing used peripheral blood mononuclear cells (PBMCs), obtained at new diagnosis, from a patient treated with antithyroid drugs. This rearrangement joins TRBV5-1 to TRBJ1-2; D not resolved. The TCR was taken from a woman aged 30 to 39 with Graves disease. Here the CDR3 DNA reads TGCGCCAGCAGCTTGGATGGCGCTAGGGGCTACACCTTC. It encodes CASSLDGARGYTF.